These 22 T cell receptor beta chains came from one sample sequenced in a study of T cell changes during pregnancy in multiple sclerosis. This table comes from immunoSEQ multiplex PCR, and its TCRdb copy is limited to in-frame clones, with some not included. Of roughly 120,000 clones in the sample, 90% to 95% were seen once. Sequencing was performed on peripheral blood, taken in the third trimester of pregnancy. The source of these receptors is a female donor with multiple sclerosis, enrolled in a pregnancy study.

Only a few counts were recorded for this clone. The rearrangement links TRBV28 to TRBJ1-1, with D tentatively TRBD1 (5 bases). V was shortened by 4 bases and J by 11 bases, with 14 bases between the two germline ends. There are 12 residues in the CDR3. Per germline, CDR1 MDHEN and CDR2 SYDVKM. The CDR3 region has the DNA TGTGCCAGCAGTTCCTACAGGAAAGGGGCTTTCTTT. Amino acids: CASSSYRKGAFF.

This chain joins TRBV7-2 and TRBJ1-1; 10 positions agree with TRBD1. With 7 bases clipped from V and 2 bases from J, the junction kept 4 bases outside the gene matches. In germline, CDR1 is SGHTA, CDR2 FQGNSA. The CDR3 totals 14 residues. The chain's CDR3 is CASNRQGANTEAFF. CDR3 sequence (DNA): TGTGCCAGCAACAGACAGGGGGCAAACACTGAAGCTTTCTTT.

The gene calls are TRBV15 and TRBJ1-2, with D perhaps TRBD1 (6 bases). The CDR3 totals 14 residues. The V end lost 0 bases, the J end lost 7 bases, and 12 bases lay between the germline ends. Germline V CDR1 and CDR2: LNHNV, YYDKDF (reference sequence). The DNA of the CDR3 is TGTGCCACCAGCAGAGAGCGACAGGAGTCTGGCTACACCTTC. It encodes CATSRERQESGYTF.

The J gene is TRBJ2-3, the V gene TRBV5-4, with 13 bases fitting TRBD2. The CDR3 loop spans 18 amino acids. Unmatched junction bases numbered 10, after V lost 0 bases and J lost 6 bases. Germline V gene data show CDR1 as SGHNT and CDR2 as YYREEE (reference sequence). The CDR3 bases are TGTGCCAGCAGCTTGGCCTCGGGGACTAGCGGGAAGGCTGATACGCAGTATTTT. Protein sequence: CASSLASGTSGKADTQYF.

This chain links TRBV27 with TRBJ1-4; D unclear. The CDR3 is 13 amino acids. V lost 4 bases, J lost 8 bases, and 11 bases lay in between. The germline V gene encodes CDR1 MNHEY and CDR2 SMNVEV (reference sequence). The CDR3 spells CASSSPSLEKLFF. DNA for the CDR3: TGTGCCAGCAGTTCCCCCAGTCTGGAAAAACTGTTTTTT. Full variable domain (outside the CDR3, taken from reference TRBV27 and TRBJ1-4): EAQVTQNPRYLITVTGKKLTVTCSQNMNHEYMSWYRQDPGLGLRQIYYSMNVEVTDKGDVPEGYKVSRKEKRNFPLILESPSPNQTSLYFCASSSPSLEKLFFGSGTQLSVL.

The genes are TRBV29-1 and TRBJ2-5; tentatively, D is TRBD2 (6 bases). V gave up 4 bases and J gave up 4 bases, with 13 bases separating them. The CDR3 covers 13 residues. Germline V gives CDR1 SQVTM, CDR2 ANQGSEA. The CDR3 here is CSVVEGLVETQYF. As DNA, the CDR3 is TGCAGCGTTGTGGAGGGTTTGGTAGAGACCCAGTACTTC.

The chain has TRBV5-1 and TRBJ1-3; D is ambiguous. The CDR3 is made up of 13 amino acids. Germline V lookup: CDR1 SGHRS, CDR2 YFSETQ. The germline V and J ends were trimmed by 4 bases and 4 bases, with 9 bases remaining between them. This chain's CDR3 is CASSGRGGNTIYF. Here the CDR3 DNA reads TGCGCCAGCAGCGGCAGAGGAGGAAACACCATATATTTT.

In this sample, this clone turned up once. The V and J genes are TRBV5-4 and TRBJ2-7; D unresolved. The CDR3 extends over 14 amino acids. V was shortened by 0 bases and J by 3 bases, with 10 bases between the two germline ends. Germline V gene sequence: CDR1 SGHNT, CDR2 YYREEE (reference sequence). For the CDR3, the DNA is TGTGCCAGCAGCTTGGGCGAGAGCAACTACGAGCAGTACTTC. Protein sequence: CASSLGESNYEQYF.

The V gene is TRBV6-5, the J gene TRBJ2-7; TRBD2 aligns across 11 bases. The length of the CDR3 is 16 residues. Germline lookup yields CDR1 MNHEY and CDR2 SVGAGI. V was clipped by 4 bases and J by 6 bases; unmatched bases: 11. The CDR3 sequence is CASSFPIAGGPGEQYF. The CDR3 DNA sequence: TGTGCCAGCAGTTTTCCAATAGCGGGAGGGCCAGGCGAGCAGTACTTC.

The chain joins TRBV27 to TRBJ1-1; no clear D. CDR1 is MNHEY, CDR2 SMNVEV, per germline (reference sequence). V lost 3 bases, J lost 8 bases, and 13 bases lay in between. The CDR3 spans 13 residues. CDR3 in DNA: TGTGCCAGCAGTTTTGGGATGCCGGGAGAAGCTTTCTTT. Residues: CASSFGMPGEAFF.

The chain employs TRBV7-9 and TRBJ2-5; the D gene is possibly TRBD2 (6 bases). V lost 1 base and J lost 1, with 10 bases in between. The CDR3 covers 15 residues. Germline V CDR1 and CDR2: SEHNR, FQNEAQ (reference sequence). The DNA of the CDR3 is TGTGCCAGCAGCTTAGTCCCAGCGGGCCAAGAGACCCAGTACTTC. It translates to CASSLVPAGQETQYF.

This chain connects TRBV27 to TRBJ1-3; 7 bases are a match to TRBD1. The CDR3 is 14 residues long. The ends lost 8 bases at V and 8 bases at J; junction bases unmatched: 12. From germline, CDR1 is MNHEY and CDR2 SMNVEV (reference sequence). The CDR3 is CASRTDRAPHTIYF. DNA of the CDR3: TGTGCCAGCCGAACTGACAGGGCTCCCCACACCATATATTTT.

The chain carries TRBV5-6 and TRBJ1-5; possibly TRBD1 for D (6 bases). There are 13 residues in the CDR3. CDR1 and CDR2 from the germline V gene are SGHDT and YYEEEE. V was shortened by 4 bases and J by 4 bases, with 9 bases between the two germline ends. This CDR3 reads CASSTQGNQPQHF. CDR3 bases: TGTGCCAGCAGCACCCAGGGGAATCAGCCCCAGCATTTT. Filled out from reference TRBV5-6 and TRBJ1-5, the complete variable domain reads DAGVTQSPTHLIKTRGQQVTLRCSPKSGHDTVSWYQQALGQGPQFIFQYYEEEERQRGNFPDRFSGHQFPNYSSELNVNALLLGDSALYLCASSTQGNQPQHFGDGTRLSIL.

The CDR3 is CAISESMVGARSNQPQHF. The CDR3 nucleotides read TGTGCCATCAGTGAGTCGATGGTGGGGGCGCGGAGCAATCAGCCCCAGCATTTT. The rearrangement joins TRBV10-3 to TRBJ1-5; tentative D call: TRBD1 (6 bases). Deletions cut 0 bases from V and 1 base from J, with 16 bases between. CDR1 is ENHRY and CDR2 is SYGVKD in the germline V gene. This CDR3 spans 18 amino acids.

CDR3 sequence: CASSSRLAGVLSNEQFF. CDR3 sequence (DNA): TGTGCCAGCAGCTCACGACTAGCGGGAGTGTTATCCAATGAGCAGTTCTTC. J is TRBJ2-1 and V is TRBV7-7, with TRBD2 identical over 12 bases. The germline V gene encodes CDR1 SSHAT and CDR2 FNYEAQ (reference sequence). J lost 6 bases, V lost 4 bases, and 10 bases had no gene match. There are 17 residues in the CDR3.

The chain recombines TRBV7-9 with TRBJ2-5, with D unclear. This CDR3 spans 13 amino acids. Germline values: CDR1 SEHNR, CDR2 FQNEAQ (reference sequence). V lost 1 base and J 5 bases, leaving 8 bases between the germline ends. The CDR3 DNA sequence: TGTGCCAGCAGCTTAGGCTCTCGGGAGACCCAGTACTTC. It encodes CASSLGSRETQYF.

The rearrangement joins TRBV28 to TRBJ2-3; 12 positions agree with TRBD1. V dropped 3 bases and J dropped 8; count of bases not matched to a gene: 6. Germline CDR1 and CDR2: MDHEN and SYDVKM. This CDR3 is 15 amino acids long. CDR3 sequence reads: CASSLRDRGRGTQYF. The CDR3 DNA sequence: TGTGCCAGCAGTTTGAGGGACAGGGGGCGCGGTACGCAGTATTTT.

The chain has TRBV7-8 and TRBJ1-2; D is perhaps TRBD1 (5 bases). Trimming cost V 5 bases and J 2 bases, with 18 bases left between them. The CDR3 length is 16 residues. From germline, CDR1 is SGHVS and CDR2 FQNEAQ. CDR3 in amino acids: CASSAPAGWGNYGYTF. CDR3 DNA sequence: TGTGCCAGCAGCGCACCCGCGGGGTGGGGGAACTATGGCTACACCTTC.

The chain uses TRBV5-5 and TRBJ2-7; maybe TRBD2 (5 bases). Trimming took off 4 bases at V and 1 base at J, with 15 bases between the two ends. This CDR3 region has 15 residues. CDR1 SGHKS and CDR2 YYEKEE come from the germline V gene (reference sequence). CDR3 sequence: CASSPYSDFSYEQYF. In DNA form, the CDR3 reads TGTGCCAGCAGCCCTTACTCGGACTTTTCCTACGAGCAGTACTTC.

CDR3 in amino acids: CASSLVGAQGGYTF. CDR3 DNA sequence: TGTGCCAGCAGCTTAGTGGGGGCCCAAGGTGGCTACACCTTC. The chain is built from TRBV7-9 and TRBJ1-2; weak D call: TRBD1 (6 bases). The V and J ends lost 1 base and 7 bases respectively, with 13 bases between them. The germline V gene encodes CDR1 SEHNR and CDR2 FQNEAQ (reference sequence). The CDR3 contains 14 residues. Full variable domain (missing parts from reference TRBV7-9 and TRBJ1-2): DTGVSQNPRHKITKRGQNVTFRCDPISEHNRLYWYRQTLGQGPEFLTYFQNEAQLEKSRLLSDRFSAERPKGSFSTLEIQRTEQGDSAMYLCASSLVGAQGGYTFGSGTRLTVV.

The gene calls are TRBV5-6 and TRBJ2-7, with 8 bases identical to TRBD1. V shed 0 bases and J 3 bases; nucleotides not matched to a gene: 8. Germline CDR1 SGHDT, CDR2 YYEEEE. The CDR3 covers 16 residues. CDR3 protein: CASSLGPQGAFYEQYF. The CDR3 DNA reads TGTGCCAGCAGCTTGGGGCCCCAGGGGGCATTCTACGAGCAGTACTTC.

This rearrangement joins TRBV6-6 to TRBJ1-5; 11 bases line up with TRBD1. The CDR3 consists of 16 residues. CDR1 is MNHNY, CDR2 SVGAGI, per germline (reference sequence). V lost 7 bases, J lost 3 bases, and 8 bases stayed unmatched. CDR3 in amino acids: CASNLGTGGLNQPQHF. The CDR3 nucleotides are TGTGCCAGCAACCTCGGGACAGGGGGGCTCAATCAGCCCCAGCATTTT.